This T cell receptor beta chain appears in the sequencing data of a study of cytomegalovirus exposure and HLA in healthy donors. About the study: When 350 to 500 donors were genotyped, around 77% of them were found to fall in the Caucasian-associated ancestry cluster. The study's findings and limits: Cytomegalovirus status, reportedly, was diagnosed with high specificity and sensitivity by the classifier.

In the case of this clone: Antigen: not known.

Both 60 Vbeta primers and 13 Jbeta primers went into the PCR. Clones were read by immunoSEQ multiplex PCR, and TCRdb kept only the in-frame ones, dropping some. In all, the sample yields 120,000 to 150,000 clones. Donors showed nominal health when sampled, although they likely had unrecorded immune exposures. CDR1 is SGDLS and CDR2 is YYNGEE in the germline V gene. The CDR3 consists of 15 residues. V was pared by 5 bases and J by 6 bases, with 6 bases of the junction left unmatched. The genes are TRBV9 and TRBJ2-2, with TRBD2 matching 11 bases. This receptor was obtained from a woman aged 18 to 35 in good health and CMV-seronegative. The specimen sequenced was PBMCs. CDR3 loop: CASRAPSGRSGELFF. The CDR3 DNA sequence: TGTGCCAGCAGGGCACCTAGCGGGAGGTCCGGGGAGCTGTTTTTT.